These 15 T cell receptor beta chains were sequenced from one sample in a study of neurological immune-mediated disorders (dated by TCRdb to between 2018 and 2021). The method behind the library was 5' RACE. Instrument used: Illumina HiSeq 2500. TCRdb took the public reads, trimmed them with fastp at Q25, ran MiXCR for clone calling and kept in-frame beta chains. Every entry covers one CDR3 protein and lists the most common genes and DNA from its rows. In this sample the table shows some 50,000 distinct CDR3 sequences, under 2% of which occur a single time. In total, the top ten clones hold less than 2.5% of the sample. The sample was PBMCs. Every receptor here comes from a woman in her thirties or forties with multiple sclerosis.

The sample holds many counts of this clonotype. This CDR3 reads CSARGQGKDYTF. In DNA form, the CDR3 reads TGCAGTGCTAGAGGGCAGGGAAAGGACTACACCTTC. The V and J genes are TRBV20-1 and TRBJ1-2, with a possible D match to TRBD1 (5 bases). From germline, CDR1 is DFQATT and CDR2 SNEGSKA (reference sequence). CDR3 length: 12 residues. Trimming shortened V by 1 base and J by 10 bases, and 13 bases separated the two germline ends.

The table lists this clonotype with many counts. The V call is TRBV3-1, the J call TRBJ2-7; D might be TRBD1 (6 bases). Trimming removed 2 bases at V and 3 bases at J, with 17 bases between. Germline CDR1 LGHDT, CDR2 YNNKEL (reference sequence). The CDR3 runs to 16 residues. In DNA form, the CDR3 reads TGTGCCAGCAGCCAACCCCCGTTTCAGGGGAGCTACGAGCAGTACTTC. Its translation: CASSQPPFQGSYEQYF.

This clonotype was observed many times. V is TRBV20-1 and J is TRBJ1-1, with D unresolved. Germline CDR1 and CDR2: DFQATT and SNEGSKA (reference sequence). V was pared by 6 bases and J by 1 base, with 6 bases between. The CDR3 has 11 residues. Here the CDR3 DNA reads TGCAGTGCCCCTGGGAACACTGAAGCTTTCTTT. Translating it yields CSAPGNTEAFF.

This clonotype was counted at least ten times. The rearrangement links TRBV5-1 to TRBJ1-1; the D gene is possibly TRBD1 (6 bases). From germline, CDR1 is SGHRS and CDR2 YFSETQ. Trimming cost V 4 bases and J 0 bases, with 10 bases left between them. This CDR3 contains 14 residues. CDR3 sequence (DNA): TGCGCCAGCAGCCGACAGGATTTGAACACTGAAGCTTTCTTT. Translated, it gives CASSRQDLNTEAFF.

This clonotype was seen repeatedly, ten times or more. The chain carries TRBV20-1 and TRBJ2-3; D unclear. The CDR3 is 14 amino acids. The V and J ends lost 5 bases and 4 bases respectively, with 16 bases between them. CDR1 DFQATT and CDR2 SNEGSKA come from the germline V gene (reference sequence). CDR3 bases: TGCAGTGCTTCCCCGGGCCCCAGAGCAGATACGCAGTATTTT. Translation gives CSASPGPRADTQYF.

This clonotype was seen many times. The chain employs TRBV2 and TRBJ2-4, with 9 bases that match TRBD2. The junction had 7 bases not matched to a gene; V was cut back by 2 bases and J by 8 bases. CDR3 size: 15 residues. CDR1 is SNHLY, CDR2 FYNNEI, per germline. In nucleotides, the CDR3 is TGTGCCAGCAGTGAATCATTAGCGGGGGCGGACATTCAGTACTTC. Translation gives CASSESLAGADIQYF.

This clonotype was seen repeatedly, ten times or more. The V call is TRBV10-3, the J call TRBJ2-5; 7 bases match TRBD2. V was pared by 4 bases and J by 0 bases, with 2 bases of the junction left unmatched. The germline CDR1 and CDR2 sequences are ENHRY and SYGVKD. This CDR3 is built from 14 residues. The CDR3 DNA is TGTGCCATCAGTGCCGGACTAGACCAAGAGACCCAGTACTTC. Protein: CAISAGLDQETQYF.

Ten or more counts support this clonotype. J is TRBJ2-2 and V is TRBV11-3; D is unclear. The CDR3 is made up of 13 amino acids. Trimming pared 5 bases from V and 6 bases from J, leaving 10 bases between. The germline gives CDR1 SGHNT, CDR2 YENEEA. The CDR3 DNA sequence: TGTGCCAGCAGCGTTCCTCAGTCCGGGGAGCTGTTTTTT. Encoded protein: CASSVPQSGELFF.

This clonotype occurred many times. J is TRBJ2-1 and V is TRBV4-1, with TRBD1 matching over 11 bases. The CDR3 totals 16 residues. Germline CDR1 is MGHRA and CDR2 is YSYEKL. The junction had 2 bases not matched to a gene; V was cut back by 0 bases and J by 4 bases. CDR3 loop: CASSQEGTGGYNEQFF. Here the CDR3 DNA reads TGCGCCAGCAGCCAAGAGGGGACAGGGGGTTACAATGAGCAGTTCTTC.

This clonotype was detected many times. J is TRBJ2-4 and V is TRBV4-1, with 13 bases identical to TRBD2. Germline loops: CDR1 MGHRA, CDR2 YSYEKL. This CDR3 is built from 17 residues. Unmatched junction bases numbered 3, after V lost 4 bases and J lost 0 bases. Written as DNA, the CDR3 is TGCGCCAGCAGCCCGGGACTAGCGGGAATAGCCAAAAACATTCAGTACTTC. As protein: CASSPGLAGIAKNIQYF.

This clonotype was counted ten times or more. The chain recombines TRBV20-1 with TRBJ2-1, with D uncertain. The germline V and J ends were trimmed by 6 bases and 2 bases, with 8 bases remaining between them. Germline lookup yields CDR1 DFQATT and CDR2 SNEGSKA (reference sequence). This CDR3 is built from 12 residues. CDR3 sequence reads: CSATGTYNEQFF. DNA for the CDR3: TGCAGTGCGACCGGCACCTACAATGAGCAGTTCTTC.

This clonotype was seen at least ten times. The gene calls are TRBV5-1 and TRBJ2-5, with D unclear. CDR1 and CDR2 from the germline V gene are SGHRS and YFSETQ. CDR3 length equals 14 residues. V gave up 5 bases and J gave up 5 bases, with 16 bases separating them. The CDR3 loop is CASRTTPLRETQYF. CDR3 sequence (DNA): TGCGCCAGCAGGACGACTCCCCTCAGGGAGACCCAGTACTTC.

Ten or more counts support this clonotype. V gene TRBV11-2 combines with J gene TRBJ2-7; TRBD1 or TRBD2 may be the D gene (5 bases each). Germline V gene sequence: CDR1 SGHAT, CDR2 FQNNGV. CDR3 size: 14 residues. The V end was cut by 4 bases, the J end by 0 bases, with 10 bases between. The CDR3 loop is CASSWAGSSYEQYF. The CDR3 DNA reads as TGTGCCAGCAGCTGGGCAGGGAGCTCCTACGAGCAGTACTTC.

This clonotype was seen only a few times. With a much larger clone just one base away, this may be a read error. The chain employs TRBV7-9 and TRBJ1-5; D not resolved. This CDR3 spans 14 amino acids. The germline CDR1 and CDR2 sequences are SEHNR and FQNEAQ (reference sequence). CDR3: CASSFGLGNQHQHF. As DNA, the CDR3 is TGTGCCAGCAGCTTCGGGTTGGGCAATCAGCACCAGCATTTT. The variable domain in full, with the rest retrieved from reference TRBV7-9 and TRBJ1-5, is DTGVSQNPRHKITKRGQNVTFRCDPISEHNRLYWYRQTLGQGPEFLTYFQNEAQLEKSRLLSDRFSAERPKGSFSTLEIQRTEQGDSAMYLCASSFGLGNQHQHFGDGTRLSIL.

This clonotype was picked up many times. The chain is built from TRBV10-3 and TRBJ2-1; 15 nucleotides align to TRBD2. Germline CDR1 reads ENHRY; CDR2 reads SYGVKD. The CDR3 is 17 amino acids. The V and J ends lost 5 bases and 4 bases, in that order; junction bases with no gene match: 6. In DNA form, the CDR3 reads TGTGCCATCAGTAAAGGGACTAGCGGGGGGAATTACAATGAGCAGTTCTTC. Its translation is CAISKGTSGGNYNEQFF.